This TCR beta chain stems from a study of blood T cell repertoires in COVID-19. Study at large: Whether acute or convalescent, the COVID-19 samples came from the United States, Italy and Spain. The cDNA or gDNA used as material had been derived from T cells, B-cell-depleted T cells, or PBMCs.

Authors' processing steps: Counts of nucleated cells, estimated from reference gene primer amplification, were obtained. Generated by immunoSEQ multiplex PCR, the TCRdb table keeps only in-frame clones and is missing some. V and J calls plus clone size are reproduced from that table; the DNA served to infer D and trimming. The sample holds under 110,000 clones, more than 80% seen once. Germline-derived CDR1 and CDR2 are MNHNY and SVGAGI (reference sequence). J lost 0 bases, V lost 0 bases, and 2 bases had no gene match. The CDR3 runs 16 residues. The chain uses TRBV6-6 and TRBJ2-1; 7 bases match TRBD2. The sequenced material came from peripheral blood. This TCR was sampled from a woman aged 55-70 years with acute or convalescent COVID-19. DNA of the CDR3: TGTGCCAGCAGTTACTCGCGCGGGAGCTCCTACAATGAGCAGTTCTTC. It yields the protein CASSYSRGSSYNEQFF.